This T cell receptor (beta chain) was documented in a study of T cells of healthy individuals. A few counts support this clonotype. TCRdb re-called the 5' RACE reads with MiXCR, one entry per CDR3 protein. Of under 70,000 distinct CDR3 sequences listed, over 12% were seen once; the top ten hold 15% to 20%. CDR1 and CDR2 (germline): SGHTA, FQGNSA. The germline V and J ends were trimmed by 4 bases and 1 base, with 6 bases remaining between them. This CDR3 is built from 13 residues. The rearrangement links TRBV7-2 to TRBJ2-3, with D uncertain. This clonotype originated in a human donor in good health. CDR3 region: CASSSLGTDTQYF. The CDR3 DNA reads as TGTGCCAGCAGCTCCTTGGGCACAGATACGCAGTATTTT.